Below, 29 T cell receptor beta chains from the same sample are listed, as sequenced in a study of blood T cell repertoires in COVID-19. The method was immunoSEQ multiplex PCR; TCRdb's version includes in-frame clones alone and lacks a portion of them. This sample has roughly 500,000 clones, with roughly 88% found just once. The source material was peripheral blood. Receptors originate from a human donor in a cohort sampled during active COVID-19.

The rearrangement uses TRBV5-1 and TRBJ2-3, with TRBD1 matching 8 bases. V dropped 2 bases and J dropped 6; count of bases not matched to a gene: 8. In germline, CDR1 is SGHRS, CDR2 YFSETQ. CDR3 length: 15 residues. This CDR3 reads CASSFIQGASDTQYF. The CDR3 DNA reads TGCGCCAGCAGCTTCATCCAGGGGGCGTCGGATACGCAGTATTTT. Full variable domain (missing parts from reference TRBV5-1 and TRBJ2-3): KAGVTQTPRYLIKTRGQQVTLSCSPISGHRSVSWYQQTPGQGLQFLFEYFSETQRNKGNFPGRFSGRQFSNSRSEMNVSTLELGDSALYLCASSFIQGASDTQYFGPGTRLTVL.

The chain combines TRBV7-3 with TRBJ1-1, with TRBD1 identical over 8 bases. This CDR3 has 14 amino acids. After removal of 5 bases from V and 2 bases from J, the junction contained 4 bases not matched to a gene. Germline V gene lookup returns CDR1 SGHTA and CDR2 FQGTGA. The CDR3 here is CASSIQGANTEAFF. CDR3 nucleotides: TGTGCCAGCAGCATCCAGGGGGCAAACACTGAAGCTTTCTTT.

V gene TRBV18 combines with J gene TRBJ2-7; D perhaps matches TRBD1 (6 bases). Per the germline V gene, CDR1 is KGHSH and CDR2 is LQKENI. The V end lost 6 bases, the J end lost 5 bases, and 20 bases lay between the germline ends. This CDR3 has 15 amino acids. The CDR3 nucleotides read TGTGCCAGCTCGCCTTCGACAGGCCCCGGGAACGAGCAGTACTTC. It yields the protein CASSPSTGPGNEQYF.

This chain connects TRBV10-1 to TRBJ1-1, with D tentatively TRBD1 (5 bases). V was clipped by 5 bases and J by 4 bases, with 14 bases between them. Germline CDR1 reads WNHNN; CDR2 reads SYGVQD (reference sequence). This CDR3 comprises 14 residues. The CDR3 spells CASSREGTGTEAFF. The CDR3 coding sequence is TGCGCCAGCAGTAGAGAGGGGACTGGCACTGAAGCTTTCTTT.

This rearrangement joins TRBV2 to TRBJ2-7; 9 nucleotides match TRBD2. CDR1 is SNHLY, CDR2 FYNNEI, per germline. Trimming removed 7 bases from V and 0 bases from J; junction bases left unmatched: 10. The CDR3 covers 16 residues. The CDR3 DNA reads TGTGCCAGCAATCCAGCGGGAGGTCCTTACTCCTACGAGCAGTACTTC. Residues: CASNPAGGPYSYEQYF. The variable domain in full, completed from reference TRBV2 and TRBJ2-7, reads EPEVTQTPSHQVTQMGQEVILRCVPISNHLYFYWYRQILGQKVEFLVSFYNNEISEKSEIFDDQFSVERPDGSNFTLKIRSTKLEDSAMYFCASNPAGGPYSYEQYFGPGTRLTVT.

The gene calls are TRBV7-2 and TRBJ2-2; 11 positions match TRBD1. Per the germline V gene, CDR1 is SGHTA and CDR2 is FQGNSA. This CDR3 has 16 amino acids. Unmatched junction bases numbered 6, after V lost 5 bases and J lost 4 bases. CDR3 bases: TGTGCCAGCAGCGTCCAAGGGACAGGGGGCACCGGGGAGCTGTTTTTT. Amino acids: CASSVQGTGGTGELFF.

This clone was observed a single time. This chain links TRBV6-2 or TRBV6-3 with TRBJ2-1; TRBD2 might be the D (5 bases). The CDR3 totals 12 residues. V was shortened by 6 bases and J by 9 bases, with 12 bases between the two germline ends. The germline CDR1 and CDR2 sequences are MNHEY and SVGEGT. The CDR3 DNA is TGTGCCAGCAGCCACGAGGCGGGTGAGCAGTTCTTC. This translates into CASSHEAGEQFF.

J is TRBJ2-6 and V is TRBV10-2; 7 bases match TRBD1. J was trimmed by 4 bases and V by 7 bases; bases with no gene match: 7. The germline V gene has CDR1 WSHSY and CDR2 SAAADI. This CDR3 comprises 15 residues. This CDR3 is CASTGQFRGANVLTF. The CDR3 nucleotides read TGCGCCAGCACGGGACAGTTTCGGGGGGCCAACGTCCTGACTTTC.

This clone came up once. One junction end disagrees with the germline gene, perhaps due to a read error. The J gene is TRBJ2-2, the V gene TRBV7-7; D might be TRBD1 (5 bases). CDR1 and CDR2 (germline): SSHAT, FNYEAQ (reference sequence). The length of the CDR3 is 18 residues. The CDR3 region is CASSYSFFNVRGAGELFF. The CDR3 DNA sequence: TGTGCTAGCAGCTATTCATTTTTTAACGTTAGGGGCGCCGGGGAGCTGTTTTTT.

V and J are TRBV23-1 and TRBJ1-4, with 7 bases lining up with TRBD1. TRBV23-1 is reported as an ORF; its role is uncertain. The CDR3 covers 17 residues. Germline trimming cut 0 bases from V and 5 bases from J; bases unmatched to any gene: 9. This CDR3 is CASSQSYRVRGNEKLFF. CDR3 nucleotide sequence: TGCGCCAGCAGTCAATCATATAGAGTCAGGGGGAATGAAAAACTGTTTTTT.

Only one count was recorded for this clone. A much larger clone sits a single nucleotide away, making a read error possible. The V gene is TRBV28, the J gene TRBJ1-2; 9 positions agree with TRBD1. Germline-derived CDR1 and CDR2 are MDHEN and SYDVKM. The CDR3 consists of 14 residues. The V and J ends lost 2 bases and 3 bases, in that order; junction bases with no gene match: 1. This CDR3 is CASSLRTGDYGYTF. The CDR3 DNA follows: TGTGCCAGCAGTTTACGGACAGGGGACTATGGCTACACCTTC.

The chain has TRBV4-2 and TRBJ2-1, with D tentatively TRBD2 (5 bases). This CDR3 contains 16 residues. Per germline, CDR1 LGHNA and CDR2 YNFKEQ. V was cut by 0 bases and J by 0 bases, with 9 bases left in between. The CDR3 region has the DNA TGTGCCAGCAGCCAAGATGGGGAGTACTCCTACAATGAGCAGTTCTTC. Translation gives CASSQDGEYSYNEQFF.

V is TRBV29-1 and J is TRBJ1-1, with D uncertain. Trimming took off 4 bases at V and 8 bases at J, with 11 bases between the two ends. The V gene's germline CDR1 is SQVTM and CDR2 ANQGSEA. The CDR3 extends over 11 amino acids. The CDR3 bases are TGCAGCGTTGCCTGGACTTCCGAAGCTTTCTTT. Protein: CSVAWTSEAFF.

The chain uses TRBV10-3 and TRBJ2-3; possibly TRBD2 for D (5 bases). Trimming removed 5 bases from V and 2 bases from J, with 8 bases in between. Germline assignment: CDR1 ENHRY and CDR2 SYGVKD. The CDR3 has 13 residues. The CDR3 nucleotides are TGTGCCATCAGTAGCGGATACACAGATACGCAGTATTTT. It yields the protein CAISSGYTDTQYF.

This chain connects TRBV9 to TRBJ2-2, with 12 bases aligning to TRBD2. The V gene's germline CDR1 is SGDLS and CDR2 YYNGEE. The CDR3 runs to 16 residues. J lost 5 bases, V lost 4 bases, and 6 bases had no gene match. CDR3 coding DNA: TGTGCCAGCAGCCCCTCCGGGACTAGCGGGACCGGGGAGCTGTTTTTT. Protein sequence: CASSPSGTSGTGELFF.

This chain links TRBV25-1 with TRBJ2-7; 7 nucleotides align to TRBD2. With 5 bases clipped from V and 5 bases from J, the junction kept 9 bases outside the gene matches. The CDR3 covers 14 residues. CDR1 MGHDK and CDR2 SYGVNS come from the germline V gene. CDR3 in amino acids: CASSRGGRAHEQYF. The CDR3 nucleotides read TGTGCCAGCAGTAGAGGCGGGAGAGCCCACGAGCAGTACTTC.

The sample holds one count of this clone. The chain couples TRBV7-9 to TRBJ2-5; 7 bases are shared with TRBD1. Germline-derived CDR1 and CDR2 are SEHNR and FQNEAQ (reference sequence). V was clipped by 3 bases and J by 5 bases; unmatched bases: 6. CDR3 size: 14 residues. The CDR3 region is CASSFGQDGETQYF. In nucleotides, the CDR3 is TGTGCCAGCAGCTTTGGACAGGACGGGGAGACCCAGTACTTC.

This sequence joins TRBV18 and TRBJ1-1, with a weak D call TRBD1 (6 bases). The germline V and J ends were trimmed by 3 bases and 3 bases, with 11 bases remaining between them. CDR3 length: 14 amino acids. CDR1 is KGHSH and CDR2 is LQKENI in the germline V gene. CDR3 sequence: CASSPSGAYTEAFF. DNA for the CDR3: TGTGCCAGCTCACCCTCAGGGGCCTACACTGAAGCTTTCTTT.

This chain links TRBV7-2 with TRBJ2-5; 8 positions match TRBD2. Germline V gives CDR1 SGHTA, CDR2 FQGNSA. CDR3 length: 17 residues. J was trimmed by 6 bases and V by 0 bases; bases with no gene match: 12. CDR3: CASSLASGAGLGKTQYF. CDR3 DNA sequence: TGTGCCAGCAGCTTAGCTAGCGGGGCCGGACTAGGGAAGACCCAGTACTTC. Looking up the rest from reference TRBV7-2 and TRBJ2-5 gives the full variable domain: GAGVSQSPSNKVTEKGKDVELRCDPISGHTALYWYRQSLGQGLEFLIYFQGNSAPDKSGLPSDRFSAERTGGSVSTLTIQRTQQEDSAVYLCASSLASGAGLGKTQYFGPGTRLLVL.

In DNA form, the CDR3 reads TGTGCCATCAGTGTGGCAGCGACCTACGAGCAGTACTTC. It codes for CAISVAATYEQYF. The chain recombines TRBV10-3 with TRBJ2-7, with D unresolved. Between the trimmed V and J ends, which lost 4 bases and 2 bases, there was a span of 9 bases. This CDR3 is 13 amino acids long. Germline loops: CDR1 ENHRY, CDR2 SYGVKD.

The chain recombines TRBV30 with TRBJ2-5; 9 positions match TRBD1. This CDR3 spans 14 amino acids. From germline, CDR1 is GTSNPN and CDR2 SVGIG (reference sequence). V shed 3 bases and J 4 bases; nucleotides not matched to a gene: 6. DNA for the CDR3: TGTGCCTGGAGGGGGACAGGGAGTTTAGAGACCCAGTACTTC. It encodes CAWRGTGSLETQYF.

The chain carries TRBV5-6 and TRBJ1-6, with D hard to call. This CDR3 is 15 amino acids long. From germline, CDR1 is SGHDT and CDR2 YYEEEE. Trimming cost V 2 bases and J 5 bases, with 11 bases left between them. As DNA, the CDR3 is TGTGCCAGCAGCTTTCTCTGGGCCGATAATTCACCCCTCCACTTT. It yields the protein CASSFLWADNSPLHF.

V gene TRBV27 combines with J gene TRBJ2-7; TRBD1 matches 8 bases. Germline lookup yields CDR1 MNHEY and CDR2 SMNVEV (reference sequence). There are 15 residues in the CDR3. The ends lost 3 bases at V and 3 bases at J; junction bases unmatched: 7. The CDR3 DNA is TGTGCCAGCAGTTTCCAAGCGACAGGGGACTACGAGCAGTACTTC. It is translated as CASSFQATGDYEQYF.

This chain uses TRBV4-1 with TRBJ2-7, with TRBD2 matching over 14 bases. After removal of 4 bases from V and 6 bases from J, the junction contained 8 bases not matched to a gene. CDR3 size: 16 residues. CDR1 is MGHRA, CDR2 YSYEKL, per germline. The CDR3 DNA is TGCGCCAGCAGCCCGGGACTAGCGGGAGACCCTGCCGAGCAGTACTTC. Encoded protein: CASSPGLAGDPAEQYF.

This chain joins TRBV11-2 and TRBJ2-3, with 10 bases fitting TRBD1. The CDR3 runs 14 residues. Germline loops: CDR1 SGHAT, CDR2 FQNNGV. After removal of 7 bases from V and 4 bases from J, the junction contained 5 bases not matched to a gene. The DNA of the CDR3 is TGTGCCAGCAACTGGGACAGGGGAGCAGATACGCAGTATTTT. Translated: CASNWDRGADTQYF.

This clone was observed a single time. CDR3 sequence reads: CASSTLLGGSSYNEQFF. For the CDR3, the DNA is TGTGCCAGCAGCACTCTACTCGGCGGGAGCTCCTACAATGAGCAGTTCTTC. The rearrangement joins TRBV5-4 to TRBJ2-1; 7 bases are a match to TRBD2. V shed 4 bases and J 0 bases; nucleotides not matched to a gene: 10. Per germline, CDR1 SGHNT and CDR2 YYREEE (reference sequence). The CDR3 is made up of 17 amino acids.

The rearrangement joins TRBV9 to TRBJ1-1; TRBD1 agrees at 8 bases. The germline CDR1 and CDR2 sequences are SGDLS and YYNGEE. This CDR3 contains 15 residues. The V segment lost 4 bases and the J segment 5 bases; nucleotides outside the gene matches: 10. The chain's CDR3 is CASSFHDRGGTEAFF. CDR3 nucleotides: TGTGCCAGCAGCTTTCATGACAGGGGTGGAACTGAAGCTTTCTTT.

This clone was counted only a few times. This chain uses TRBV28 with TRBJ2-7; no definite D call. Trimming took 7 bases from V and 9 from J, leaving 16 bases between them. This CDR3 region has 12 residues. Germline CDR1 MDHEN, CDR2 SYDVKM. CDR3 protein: CASTPRIGSQYF. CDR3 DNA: TGTGCCAGCACCCCCCGAATCGGGTCGCAGTACTTC.

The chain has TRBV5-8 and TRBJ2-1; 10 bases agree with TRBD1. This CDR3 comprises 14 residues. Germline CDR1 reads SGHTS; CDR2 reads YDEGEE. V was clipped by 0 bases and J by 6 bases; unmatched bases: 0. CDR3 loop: CASSLGTGGNEQFF. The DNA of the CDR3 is TGTGCCAGCAGCTTGGGGACAGGGGGCAATGAGCAGTTCTTC. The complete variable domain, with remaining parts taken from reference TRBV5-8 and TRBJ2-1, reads EAGVTQSPTHLIKTRGQQATLRCSPISGHTSVYWYQQALGLGLQFLLWYDEGEERNRGNFPPRFSGRQFPNYSSELNVNALELEDSALYLCASSLGTGGNEQFFGPGTRLTVL.